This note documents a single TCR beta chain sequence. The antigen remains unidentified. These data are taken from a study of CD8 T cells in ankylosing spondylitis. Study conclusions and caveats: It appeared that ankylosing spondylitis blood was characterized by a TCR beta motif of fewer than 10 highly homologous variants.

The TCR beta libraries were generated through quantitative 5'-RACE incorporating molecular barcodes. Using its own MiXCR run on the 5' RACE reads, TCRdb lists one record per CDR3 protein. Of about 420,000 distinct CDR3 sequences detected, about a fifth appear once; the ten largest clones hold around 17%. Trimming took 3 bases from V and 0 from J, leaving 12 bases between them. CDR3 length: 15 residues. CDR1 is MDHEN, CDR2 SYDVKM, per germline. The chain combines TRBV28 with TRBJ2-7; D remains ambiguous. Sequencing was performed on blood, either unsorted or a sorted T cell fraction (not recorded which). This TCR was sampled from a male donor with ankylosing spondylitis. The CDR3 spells CASSLPRVSSYEQYF. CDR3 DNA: TGTGCCAGCAGTTTGCCCAGAGTAAGCTCCTACGAGCAGTACTTC.